This entry lists 19 T cell receptor beta chains sequenced from one sample in a study of T-cell reconstitution after alpha-beta-depleted transplantation in children. A library of TCRbeta sequences, prepared with unique molecular identifiers, was generated. TCRdb analysed the PCR reads with MiXCR anew, one entry per CDR3 protein. The sample has about 590,000 distinct CDR3 sequences, 10% to 15% seen once; the top ten hold around 2.2%. The sequencing here drew on PBMCs, mostly from graft donor cells, taken 360 days after TCRalphabeta/CD19-depleted stem cell transplant. The receptors were sampled from a male patient between 5 and 17 years old who had a stem cell transplant for acute myeloid leukemia, so the T cells may come from the graft donor.

This clonotype has a count of ten or more. V and J are TRBV15 and TRBJ1-1; TRBD1 is a possible D gene (5 bases). V was cut by 0 bases and J by 3 bases, with 20 bases left in between. CDR1 is LNHNV, CDR2 YYDKDF, per germline (reference sequence). The CDR3 is made up of 18 amino acids. The CDR3 bases are TGTGCCACCAGCAGAGATTCGGGGTTTGGCAGGGTTGACACTGAAGCTTTCTTT. It translates to CATSRDSGFGRVDTEAFF.

At least ten counts were recorded for this clonotype. The chain is built from TRBV6-2 or TRBV6-3 and TRBJ2-7, with a possible D match to TRBD1 (5 bases). Trimming removed 2 bases at V and 1 base at J, with 9 bases between. CDR3 length: 14 residues. CDR1 is MNHEY and CDR2 is SVGEGT in the germline V gene. CDR3 in DNA: TGTGCCAGCAGTTACGCAGGGTGGTCCTACGAGCAGTACTTC. Amino acid sequence: CASSYAGWSYEQYF.

In this sample, this clonotype turned up many times. The chain is built from TRBV7-2 and TRBJ2-1; tentatively, D is TRBD2 (5 bases). The CDR3 is 16 residues long. Germline lookup yields CDR1 SGHTA and CDR2 FQGNSA. V was clipped by 7 bases and J by 10 bases, with 26 bases between them. The CDR3 spells CASTHVSGRGYIEQFF. The DNA of the CDR3 is TGTGCCAGCACCCATGTATCCGGCCGCGGGTACATCGAGCAGTTCTTC.

This clonotype was picked up a small number of times. The chain is built from TRBV28 and TRBJ2-7; TRBD1 matches at 7 bases. The CDR3 extends over 14 amino acids. Trimming removed 6 bases from V and 9 bases from J; junction bases left unmatched: 14. Germline CDR1 and CDR2: MDHEN and SYDVKM. This CDR3 is CASSPSGGEGRQYF. The CDR3 coding sequence is TGTGCCAGCAGCCCCTCAGGGGGTGAAGGGAGGCAGTACTTC. The entire variable domain, with the rest obtained from reference TRBV28 and TRBJ2-7, is as follows: DVKVTQSSRYLVKRTGEKVFLECVQDMDHENMFWYRQDPGLGLRLIYFSYDVKMKEKGDIPEGYSVSREKKERFSLILESASTNQTSMYLCASSPSGGEGRQYFGPGTRLTVT.

This clonotype was observed many times. The chain employs TRBV28 and TRBJ2-7; 7 bases match TRBD1. Losses at the gene ends were 5 bases for V and 5 bases for J; bases not matched to a gene: 6. Germline V CDR1 and CDR2: MDHEN, SYDVKM. This CDR3 has 13 amino acids. CDR3 loop: CASSPDRVHEQYF. As DNA, the CDR3 is TGTGCCAGCAGTCCTGACAGGGTTCACGAGCAGTACTTC.

The CDR3 loop is CSARDGVREQYF. The CDR3 DNA follows: TGCAGTGCCCGGGACGGGGTGCGAGAGCAGTACTTC. V is TRBV20-1 and J is TRBJ2-7; D assignment may be TRBD1 or TRBD2 (5 bases each). Germline V lookup: CDR1 DFQATT, CDR2 SNEGSKA (reference sequence). This CDR3 region has 12 residues. V was clipped by 6 bases and J by 7 bases, with 16 bases between them.

The gene calls are TRBV3-1 and TRBJ2-2; D not certain. V lost 3 bases, J lost 5 bases, and 4 bases lay in between. Germline CDR1 reads LGHDT; CDR2 reads YNNKEL (reference sequence). This CDR3 has 12 residues. The CDR3 DNA reads TGTGCCAGCAGCCAGTCTACCGGGGAGCTGTTTTTT. Translation: CASSQSTGELFF.

The CDR3 DNA reads as TGTGCCAGCAGTCGTGGACTAGCGGGGCTCACAGATACGCAGTATTTT. Amino acids: CASSRGLAGLTDTQYF. The rearrangement uses TRBV6-2 or TRBV6-3 and TRBJ2-3, with 12 positions matching TRBD2. The ends lost 5 bases at V and 2 bases at J; junction bases unmatched: 5. The CDR3 spans 16 residues. Per germline, CDR1 MNHEY and CDR2 SVGEGT.

The chain employs TRBV20-1 and TRBJ2-2, with TRBD1 matching 8 bases. The CDR3 contains 14 residues. Germline lookup yields CDR1 DFQATT and CDR2 SNEGSKA (reference sequence). Trimming took 5 bases from V and 7 from J; bases not matched to a gene: 9. CDR3 DNA: TGCAGTGCTGACAAGGACAGGGCCTTCGGGGAGCTGTTTTTT. Amino acids: CSADKDRAFGELFF.

This clonotype was found a few times. The chain employs TRBV2 and TRBJ2-2, with D maybe TRBD2 (6 bases). Between the trimmed V and J ends, which lost 8 bases and 7 bases, there was a span of 20 bases. Per germline, CDR1 SNHLY and CDR2 FYNNEI. This CDR3 comprises 15 residues. The CDR3 bases are TGTGCCAGCCGGCTAGTGAGGGGAGGTGACGGGGAGCTGTTTTTT. Translated, it gives CASRLVRGGDGELFF. The variable domain in full, with the rest retrieved from reference TRBV2 and TRBJ2-2, is EPEVTQTPSHQVTQMGQEVILRCVPISNHLYFYWYRQILGQKVEFLVSFYNNEISEKSEIFDDQFSVERPDGSNFTLKIRSTKLEDSAMYFCASRLVRGGDGELFFGEGSRLTVL.

The rearrangement links TRBV12-3 or TRBV12-4 to TRBJ2-7; 9 bases agree with TRBD2. This CDR3 contains 15 residues. Trimming cost V 4 bases and J 1 base; bases outside gene matches: 5. The CDR3 nucleotides are TGTGCCAGCAGTTCCGTAGCGGGGGTGTCCTACGAGCAGTACTTC. The encoded protein is CASSSVAGVSYEQYF.

This clonotype has a handful of counts. J is TRBJ2-3 and V is TRBV27; D is undetermined. V was trimmed by 5 bases and J by 2 bases, leaving 17 bases between them. The length of the CDR3 is 16 residues. Germline values: CDR1 MNHEY, CDR2 SMNVEV (reference sequence). The CDR3 spells CASSTPRDGPTDTQYF. CDR3 DNA: TGTGCCAGCAGTACCCCCCGAGACGGTCCCACAGATACGCAGTATTTT.

Ten or more counts support this clonotype. V gene TRBV2 combines with J gene TRBJ2-1; 9 bases line up with TRBD1. Germline trimming cut 5 bases from V and 8 bases from J; bases unmatched to any gene: 10. The CDR3 covers 15 residues. Germline-derived CDR1 and CDR2 are SNHLY and FYNNEI. CDR3 region: CASSLRTGERYEQFF. In DNA form, the CDR3 reads TGTGCCAGCAGTCTACGGACAGGGGAACGGTATGAGCAGTTCTTC.

This clonotype occurred a few times. The V call is TRBV18, the J call TRBJ2-7; a weak D match, TRBD2 (5 bases). The CDR3 spans 17 residues. The V gene lost 1 base and the J gene lost 0 bases, with 16 bases spanning the gap. Germline V lookup: CDR1 KGHSH, CDR2 LQKENI. This CDR3 reads CASSPLLIGKASYEQYF. As DNA, the CDR3 is TGTGCCAGCTCACCACTTTTGATCGGGAAGGCCTCCTACGAGCAGTACTTC.

This clonotype was detected only a few times. J is TRBJ2-7 and V is TRBV11-1, with D perhaps TRBD1 (5 bases). Trimming shortened V by 0 bases and J by 1 base, and 19 bases separated the two germline ends. CDR3 length: 18 residues. The V gene's germline CDR1 is SGHAT and CDR2 FQDESV (reference sequence). DNA of the CDR3: TGTGCCAGCAGCTTAGCGCGTAAGGGGTATGGTCTATCCTACGAGCAGTACTTC. Translated: CASSLARKGYGLSYEQYF.

The rearrangement uses TRBV12-3 or TRBV12-4 and TRBJ2-5; no reliable D call. The CDR3 totals 12 residues. V lost 4 bases and J lost 5, with 8 bases in between. The CDR3 bases are TGTGCCAGCAGTTCCCGTTTGGAGACCCAGTACTTC. It translates to CASSSRLETQYF.

This clonotype occurred a few times. The rearrangement uses TRBV19 and TRBJ1-3; D unclear. Germline V gene data show CDR1 as LNHDA and CDR2 as SQIVND (reference sequence). Trimming shortened V by 11 bases and J by 4 bases, and 9 bases separated the two germline ends. This CDR3 contains 11 residues. Here the CDR3 reads CAGVLGNTIYF. The CDR3 nucleotides read TGTGCCGGCGTCTTGGGAAACACCATATATTTT.

This chain joins TRBV27 and TRBJ2-1; 7 bases fit TRBD2. Germline V CDR1 and CDR2: MNHEY, SMNVEV (reference sequence). V was pared by 6 bases and J by 8 bases, with 10 bases of the junction left unmatched. The length of the CDR3 is 14 residues. CDR3 sequence: CASRIALGRDEQFF. CDR3 DNA sequence: TGTGCCAGCAGAATAGCGCTGGGGAGGGATGAGCAGTTCTTC.

This clonotype was seen only a few times. V and J are TRBV7-2 and TRBJ2-7; 15 bases match TRBD2. The germline CDR1 and CDR2 sequences are SGHTA and FQGNSA. V shed 0 bases and J 4 bases; nucleotides not matched to a gene: 10. The CDR3 runs 19 residues. CDR3 sequence reads: CASSLAPSGTSGRFYEQYF. The CDR3 coding sequence is TGTGCCAGCAGCTTAGCGCCTTCCGGGACTAGCGGGAGGTTTTACGAGCAGTACTTC.